One and the same sample provided the 23 T cell receptor beta chains below, sequenced in a study of CD8 T cells in ankylosing spondylitis. Study-wide points: Several highly homologous variants made up a TCR beta motif, and this motif appeared characteristic of ankylosing spondylitis blood.

Each CDR3 protein gets one entry after TCRdb re-called the 5' RACE reads with MiXCR. The sample has 750,000 to 850,000 distinct CDR3 sequences; roughly 10% are singletons. Their antigens remain unidentified. The material sequenced was blood, either unsorted or a sorted T cell fraction (not recorded which). The receptors here all came from a male donor with ankylosing spondylitis.

J is TRBJ2-3 and V is TRBV7-2, with D perhaps matching TRBD1 or TRBD2 (6 bases each). V was cut by 4 bases and J by 2 bases, with 10 bases left in between. The germline gives CDR1 SGHTA, CDR2 FQGNSA. CDR3 size: 14 residues. CDR3 loop: CASSYRGPTDTQYF. The DNA for the CDR3 is TGTGCCAGCAGCTATCGGGGGCCCACAGATACGCAGTATTTT.

This clonotype has ten or more counts. The gene calls are TRBV20-1 and TRBJ1-3, with 7 bases identical to TRBD1. J was trimmed by 5 bases and V by 4 bases; bases with no gene match: 5. CDR3 length equals 13 residues. Germline lookup yields CDR1 DFQATT and CDR2 SNEGSKA (reference sequence). CDR3 sequence reads: CSATGTVRNTIYF. CDR3 sequence (DNA): TGCAGTGCTACCGGGACAGTTAGAAACACCATATATTTT.

As to this clonotype: It may be a read error: a sequence one base away is much more abundant. V is TRBV20-1 and J is TRBJ2-7, with D possibly TRBD1 on 6 matching bases. CDR3 size: 13 residues. Per germline, CDR1 DFQATT and CDR2 SNEGSKA (reference sequence). CDR3 DNA sequence: TGCAGTGCCCAACAGGGAAGCTCCTACAAGCAGTACTTC. It codes for CSAQQGSSYKQYF.

In its sample, this clonotype was seen many times. This sequence joins TRBV29-1 and TRBJ2-1; no clear D gene. CDR3 length: 13 residues. V was cut by 0 bases and J by 6 bases, with 9 bases left in between. The germline gives CDR1 SQVTM, CDR2 ANQGSEA. CDR3 sequence: CSVEEGWGNEQFF. CDR3 DNA sequence: TGCAGCGTTGAAGAGGGCTGGGGCAATGAGCAGTTCTTC.

This clonotype was seen repeatedly, ten times or more. This sequence joins TRBV21-1 and TRBJ2-7; TRBD1 is the table's D call and was not checked against the DNA. TRBV21-1 is marked as a pseudogene. The CDR3 contains 14 residues. The DNA of the CDR3 is TGTGCCAGCAGCAATCAGGGGGAGGACTACGAGCAGTACTTC. Amino acids: CASSNQGEDYEQYF.

This clonotype was detected ten times or more. This chain connects TRBV10-3 to TRBJ2-7; D remains ambiguous. Trimming removed 11 bases from V and 0 bases from J, with 17 bases in between. This CDR3 spans 14 amino acids. CDR1 and CDR2 (germline): ENHRY, SYGVKD. The CDR3 nucleotides are TGTGCCTCCACCCCCGAGCGCCTCTCCTACGAGCAGTACTTC. Amino acid sequence: CASTPERLSYEQYF.

At least ten counts were recorded for this clonotype. The V and J genes are TRBV5-1 and TRBJ2-1; no definite D call. The germline CDR1 and CDR2 sequences are SGHRS and YFSETQ. The CDR3 spans 14 residues. Trimming took off 0 bases at V and 1 base at J, with 5 bases between the two ends. This CDR3 reads CASSLDMSYNEQFF. DNA of the CDR3: TGCGCCAGCAGCTTGGACATGTCCTACAATGAGCAGTTCTTC.

This clonotype was seen a handful of times. This chain's CDR3 is CAISDRLVAGASQETQYF. CDR3 in DNA: TGTGCCATCAGTGATCGACTAGTAGCGGGGGCTTCCCAAGAGACCCAGTACTTC. V and J are TRBV10-3 and TRBJ2-5; TRBD2 matches at 9 bases. The V segment lost 3 bases and the J segment 1 base; nucleotides outside the gene matches: 12. The germline gives CDR1 ENHRY, CDR2 SYGVKD. The CDR3 has 18 residues.

This clonotype appeared many times. The chain couples TRBV28 to TRBJ1-2; D unclear. Looked up from germline, CDR1 is MDHEN and CDR2 is SYDVKM. The CDR3 covers 11 residues. The V gene lost 3 bases and the J gene lost 8 bases, with 7 bases spanning the gap. CDR3 region: CASSFAAGYTF. The CDR3 coding sequence is TGTGCCAGCAGTTTCGCTGCCGGCTACACCTTC.

The chain has TRBV15 and TRBJ2-7, with D possibly matching TRBD1 (5 bases). Trimming cost V 3 bases and J 5 bases, with 11 bases left between them. This CDR3 spans 13 amino acids. Germline CDR1 LNHNV, CDR2 YYDKDF (reference sequence). For the CDR3, the DNA is TGTGCCACCAGCAGCCCCAGGGCCCACGAGCAGTACTTC. This encodes CATSSPRAHEQYF.

The genes are TRBV6-1 and TRBJ1-2; D might be TRBD1 (6 bases). V was clipped by 2 bases and J by 4 bases, with 11 bases between them. Germline CDR1 is MNHNS and CDR2 is SASEGT. The CDR3 covers 14 residues. CDR3 protein: CASSETGAIYGYTF. Here the CDR3 DNA reads TGTGCCAGCAGTGAAACGGGGGCGATCTATGGCTACACCTTC.

The J gene is TRBJ1-4, the V gene TRBV4-2; no definite D call. The V and J ends lost 1 base and 5 bases respectively, with 8 bases between them. This CDR3 has 14 residues. Germline values: CDR1 LGHNA, CDR2 YNFKEQ. CDR3: CASSQVSRNEKLFF. In DNA, the CDR3 is TGTGCCAGCAGCCAAGTATCACGGAATGAAAAACTGTTTTTT.

This clonotype showed up many times. The chain uses TRBV20-1 and TRBJ2-5; 8 bases line up with TRBD1. V was clipped by 1 base and J by 5 bases; unmatched bases: 0. This CDR3 has 12 residues. The germline CDR1 and CDR2 sequences are DFQATT and SNEGSKA (reference sequence). The CDR3 loop is CSARGTGETQYF. The CDR3 DNA follows: TGCAGTGCTAGAGGGACAGGGGAGACCCAGTACTTC.

The gene calls are TRBV2 and TRBJ2-2; 10 nucleotides line up with TRBD2. This CDR3 is 18 amino acids long. CDR1 and CDR2 from the germline V gene are SNHLY and FYNNEI. V was pared by 8 bases and J by 3 bases, with 15 bases of the junction left unmatched. This CDR3 is CASFGIAGGRRHTGELFF. CDR3 sequence (DNA): TGTGCCAGCTTTGGAATAGCGGGGGGACGGCGGCACACCGGGGAGCTGTTTTTT.

This clonotype has only a few counts. The gene calls are TRBV11-1 and TRBJ1-5, with a possible D match to TRBD1 (6 bases). V was pared by 0 bases and J by 3 bases, with 18 bases between. The CDR3 loop spans 18 amino acids. Germline V lookup: CDR1 SGHAT, CDR2 FQDESV (reference sequence). The CDR3 sequence: CASSLARGGQGINQPQHF. CDR3 coding DNA: TGTGCCAGCAGCTTAGCAAGGGGGGGCCAGGGAATCAATCAGCCCCAGCATTTT.

The genes are TRBV18 and TRBJ2-7; D unresolved. Trimming left V 1 base short and J 3 bases short, with 10 bases between. The CDR3 consists of 14 residues. Germline CDR1 reads KGHSH; CDR2 reads LQKENI. The chain's CDR3 is CASSPQGTIYEQYF. CDR3 DNA sequence: TGTGCCAGCTCACCACAGGGCACTATCTACGAGCAGTACTTC. Combining the CDR3 with reference TRBV18 and TRBJ2-7 gives the whole variable domain NAGVMQNPRHLVRRRGQEARLRCSPMKGHSHVYWYRQLPEEGLKFMVYLQKENIIDESGMPKERFSAEFPKEGPSILRIQQVVRGDSAAYFCASSPQGTIYEQYFGPGTRLTVT.

The chain is built from TRBV18 and TRBJ2-2; 8 bases match TRBD1. This CDR3 region has 16 residues. Germline lookup yields CDR1 KGHSH and CDR2 LQKENI. Trimming at V came to 3 bases and at J to 2 bases, leaving 5 bases not matched to a gene. The CDR3 DNA follows: TGTGCCAGCTCACCCATGGGACAGGTCAACACCGGGGAGCTGTTTTTT. Translation gives CASSPMGQVNTGELFF. The entire variable domain, with the rest obtained from reference TRBV18 and TRBJ2-2, is as follows: NAGVMQNPRHLVRRRGQEARLRCSPMKGHSHVYWYRQLPEEGLKFMVYLQKENIIDESGMPKERFSAEFPKEGPSILRIQQVVRGDSAAYFCASSPMGQVNTGELFFGEGSRLTVL.

The chain carries TRBV6-1 and TRBJ1-6, with no clear D. The CDR3 extends over 15 amino acids. Germline lookup yields CDR1 MNHNS and CDR2 SASEGT. V was pared by 7 bases and J by 2 bases, with 12 bases between. CDR3 in amino acids: CASNPPLAYNSPLHF. The CDR3 region has the DNA TGTGCCAGCAACCCTCCGTTAGCCTATAATTCACCCCTCCACTTT.

DNA of the CDR3: TGTGCCAGCAGCCATAGCGGGAGGCCGGACCAAGAGACCCAGTACTTC. It is translated as CASSHSGRPDQETQYF. The chain is built from TRBV4-2 and TRBJ2-5; 10 bases line up with TRBD2. The germline V gene encodes CDR1 LGHNA and CDR2 YNFKEQ. This CDR3 is built from 16 residues. V trimming: 3 bases; J trimming: 0 bases; junction bases outside the gene matches: 4.

This clonotype was counted between two and nine times. The chain recombines TRBV5-1 with TRBJ2-3, with D perhaps matching TRBD2 (6 bases). The CDR3 totals 14 residues. V shed 7 bases and J shed 6 bases, with 18 bases lying between them. Germline CDR1 and CDR2: SGHRS and YFSETQ. For the CDR3, the DNA is TGCGCCAGCCAATCGGGGGTACCCAGCGATACGCAGTATTTT. It encodes CASQSGVPSDTQYF.

V usage is TRBV7-8 and J usage is TRBJ1-1; D uncertain. CDR1 SGHVS and CDR2 FQNEAQ come from the germline V gene. The V end lost 2 bases, the J end lost 3 bases, and 10 bases lay between the germline ends. The CDR3 totals 14 residues. The CDR3 region is CASSLRARDTEAFF. The CDR3 DNA reads TGTGCCAGCAGCTTACGGGCAAGGGACACTGAAGCTTTCTTT.

This clonotype turned up a few times. This chain joins TRBV5-1 and TRBJ2-3; D is undetermined. Trimming took off 1 base at V and 7 bases at J, with 16 bases between the two ends. Germline CDR1 SGHRS, CDR2 YFSETQ. The CDR3 has 15 residues. CDR3 loop: CASSLRRGPPNTQYF. CDR3 DNA: TGCGCCAGCAGCTTGAGGCGCGGACCCCCAAATACGCAGTATTTT.

The table lists this clonotype with a few counts. This sequence joins TRBV7-3 and TRBJ2-1, with 9 bases aligning to TRBD2. V lost 2 bases, J lost 7 bases, and 12 bases stayed unmatched. CDR3 length equals 17 residues. The germline V gene encodes CDR1 SGHTA and CDR2 FQGTGA. The CDR3 is CASSLRPFAGGKNEQFF. In nucleotides, the CDR3 is TGTGCCAGCAGCTTACGGCCCTTTGCGGGGGGGAAGAATGAGCAGTTCTTC.